The source of this T cell receptor beta chain is a study of shared clonotypes between healthy human individuals. Profiling relied on immunoSEQ multiplex PCR, and the TCRdb table lists in-frame clones only, not all of them. The profile shows about 2.1 million clones, about 93% of them singletons. Only CD45RO-negative cells positively selected for CCR7 counted as naive CD8 cells, so terminally differentiated effector memory CD45RA+ cells were excluded. The receptor's source is a man younger than 35 in good health. Some clones in this sample may be carry-over from other donors' samples. Sequences were obtained from naive CD8+ T cells from PBMCs.

DNA for the CDR3: TGTGCCAGCAGTTTCGGGACAGGGGGCATCGGAGAGACCCAGTACTTC. It encodes CASSFGTGGIGETQYF. The rearrangement links TRBV28 to TRBJ2-5; 12 bases line up with TRBD1. Per germline, CDR1 MDHEN and CDR2 SYDVKM. V shed 3 bases, J shed 4 bases, and the junction held 6 bases outside the gene matches. This CDR3 has 16 amino acids.